This is a list of T cell receptor beta chains from one sample in a study of T cell repertoires in aging, cancer and after chemotherapy. TCRdb re-called the multiplex PCR reads through MiXCR, storing one row per CDR3 protein. The sample lists 7,000 to 10,000 distinct CDR3 sequences; about 41% were seen once. The sequenced sample consisted of blood. These receptors came from a human donor with a solid tumor. The CDR3 runs from the conserved cysteine through the conserved F or W. Each record gives: D gene, V gene, J gene, CDR3 protein. D genes are given only for firm matches.

d_call: TRBD1; v_call: TRBV18; j_call: TRBJ2-3; cdr3_aa: CASSAIGTGRTDTQYF
d_call: TRBD1; v_call: TRBV6-5; j_call: TRBJ2-5; cdr3_aa: CASSRQGRLAQYF
d_call: NA; v_call: TRBV5-4; j_call: TRBJ1-2; cdr3_aa: CASSLISQDYGYTF
d_call: NA; v_call: TRBV6-6; j_call: TRBJ2-3; cdr3_aa: CASSDSPSGGPDTQYF
d_call: NA; v_call: TRBV27; j_call: TRBJ2-2; cdr3_aa: CASSLTFLFGELFF
d_call: NA; v_call: TRBV27; j_call: TRBJ2-1; cdr3_aa: CASSLISGNEQFF
d_call: NA; v_call: TRBV5-6; j_call: TRBJ2-5; cdr3_aa: CASSTLQGLSETQYF
d_call: NA; v_call: TRBV10-3; j_call: TRBJ2-2; cdr3_aa: CAISDRADGELFF
d_call: TRBD2; v_call: TRBV11-3; j_call: TRBJ2-2; cdr3_aa: CASSGGGVQTGELFF
d_call: NA; v_call: TRBV12-3/TRBV12-4; j_call: TRBJ2-1; cdr3_aa: CASSPDTYNEQFF
d_call: NA; v_call: TRBV11-3; j_call: TRBJ2-7; cdr3_aa: CASSLGPGAYEQYF
d_call: NA; v_call: TRBV12-3/TRBV12-4; j_call: TRBJ2-6; cdr3_aa: CASSPLGSGANVLTF
d_call: NA; v_call: TRBV5-5; j_call: TRBJ2-3; cdr3_aa: CASSLDLADTQYF
d_call: NA; v_call: TRBV11-3; j_call: TRBJ2-3; cdr3_aa: CASSPPTGAQYF
d_call: NA; v_call: TRBV15; j_call: TRBJ2-7; cdr3_aa: CATSRGEGSSYEQYF
d_call: TRBD2; v_call: TRBV12-3/TRBV12-4; j_call: TRBJ2-1; cdr3_aa: CASSLSGAYNEQFF
d_call: NA; v_call: TRBV19; j_call: TRBJ2-1; cdr3_aa: CTSAPERGGYNEQFF
d_call: TRBD2; v_call: TRBV11-2; j_call: TRBJ2-7; cdr3_aa: CASSLDLAVTYEQYF
d_call: TRBD1; v_call: TRBV29-1; j_call: TRBJ1-1; cdr3_aa: CSVERDRVTEAFF
d_call: NA; v_call: TRBV5-6; j_call: TRBJ2-2; cdr3_aa: CASRTDRAGELFF
d_call: TRBD1; v_call: TRBV12-3/TRBV12-4; j_call: TRBJ2-7; cdr3_aa: CASSTQGDVYEQYF
d_call: TRBD1; v_call: TRBV19; j_call: TRBJ2-5; cdr3_aa: CASSTGYRGETQYF
d_call: TRBD2; v_call: TRBV12-3/TRBV12-4; j_call: TRBJ2-1; cdr3_aa: CASSLLAGGVNEQFF
d_call: NA; v_call: TRBV5-5; j_call: TRBJ1-2; cdr3_aa: CASSLVTARGYTF
d_call: NA; v_call: TRBV11-2; j_call: TRBJ2-3; cdr3_aa: CASSFDRYYTQYF
d_call: TRBD1; v_call: TRBV5-1; j_call: TRBJ1-2; cdr3_aa: CASSFGQGADGYTF
d_call: TRBD1; v_call: TRBV30; j_call: TRBJ1-6; cdr3_aa: CAWSIRDRGSPLHF
d_call: TRBD1; v_call: TRBV10-3; j_call: TRBJ2-2; cdr3_aa: CAIRLNRGPNTGELFF
d_call: NA; v_call: TRBV19; j_call: TRBJ2-2; cdr3_aa: CASSIVWGTGELFF
d_call: NA; v_call: TRBV6-5; j_call: TRBJ1-5; cdr3_aa: CASSYSIGGEPQHF
d_call: NA; v_call: TRBV19; j_call: TRBJ2-3; cdr3_aa: CASSKGSFLYTDTQYF
d_call: NA; v_call: TRBV6-5; j_call: TRBJ1-1; cdr3_aa: CASRGRLDSHMNTEAFF
d_call: NA; v_call: TRBV11-3; j_call: TRBJ2-5; cdr3_aa: CASSLGAQETQYF
d_call: TRBD1; v_call: TRBV6-1; j_call: TRBJ1-4; cdr3_aa: CASSYRPGQEGEKLFF
d_call: NA; v_call: TRBV19; j_call: TRBJ2-7; cdr3_aa: CASSIMAGPYEQYF
d_call: NA; v_call: TRBV6-4; j_call: TRBJ2-3; cdr3_aa: CASSPTPGTTDTQYF
d_call: NA; v_call: TRBV6-2/TRBV6-3; j_call: TRBJ2-1; cdr3_aa: CASSYRGLLGMEQFF
d_call: NA; v_call: TRBV6-1; j_call: TRBJ1-6; cdr3_aa: CASQRGTTGRSPLHF
d_call: TRBD1; v_call: TRBV6-6; j_call: TRBJ1-4; cdr3_aa: CASSPGQSNEKLFF
d_call: NA; v_call: TRBV7-9; j_call: TRBJ1-2; cdr3_aa: CASSLAGGYTF
d_call: NA; v_call: TRBV11-3; j_call: TRBJ2-7; cdr3_aa: CASSPRALSSYEQYF
d_call: NA; v_call: TRBV6-5; j_call: TRBJ1-1; cdr3_aa: CASSYSSGGNTEAFF
d_call: NA; v_call: TRBV11-3; j_call: NA; cdr3_aa: CASGSGNEQFF